This TCR beta chain is from a study of cytomegalovirus exposure and HLA in healthy donors. Nominally healthy donors provided the samples, though records likely missed some immune exposures. The PCR made use of 60 Vbeta and 13 Jbeta primers. Profiled with immunoSEQ multiplex PCR; TCRdb holds only in-frame clones, not every one. The data show about 160,000 clones, with approximately 79% seen just once and about 0.93% held by the top ten. The CDR3 length is 15 residues. Germline V CDR1 and CDR2: SGHAT, FQNNGV. Deletions cut 8 bases from V and 3 bases from J, with 18 bases between. This sequence originates from a woman in her forties or fifties in good health and CMV-seropositive. The gene calls are TRBV11-2 and TRBJ2-3, with D possibly being TRBD2 (6 bases). Material for sequencing was PBMCs. The CDR3 DNA follows: TGTGCCAGCGACCAAACTAGCCGCCGAACAGATACGCAGTATTTT. It yields the protein CASDQTSRRTDTQYF.